This TCR beta chain was sequenced in a study of vaccination and CD4 T cells after COVID-19. The overall study: SARS-CoV-2 had been detected by nasal swab PCR in convalescent patients; roughly 9 were mild, one severe. Taking of post-vaccine samples occurred a median approximately 76 days after dose two (range 14 to 241).

A single record per CDR3 protein comes from TCRdb applying MiXCR to the PCR reads. In the table there are some 40,000 distinct CDR3 sequences, 35% to 45% of which are singletons. Sample time point: late sampling 161 to 241 days after vaccination in a few convalescent patients. V lost 5 bases to trimming and J lost 0 bases, with 13 bases between them. The CDR3 totals 15 residues. The germline V gene encodes CDR1 KGHSH and CDR2 LQKENI. The V call is TRBV18, the J call TRBJ2-5; D is possibly TRBD2 (6 bases). The TCR sequence derives from a human donor who had recovered from COVID-19. Sequenced here: CD4+ T cells from blood, sampled about 7 months after SARS-CoV-2 vaccination. CDR3 DNA: TGTGCCAGCTCAACGGGGACTGTGTACCAAGAGACCCAGTACTTC. Protein product: CASSTGTVYQETQYF.